This TCR beta chain was retrieved from a study of metastatic and nonmetastatic thyroid tumors. The wider study: The authors compared repertoires across blood and tumor or nodule tissue from malignant and benign thyroid patients.

In this sample, this clone turned up many times. Its antigen is undetermined. The identical CDR3 is also encoded by other nucleotide sequences in the sample. Study outcomes and limitations: Reportedly, malignant thyroid tumors had significantly higher TCR beta diversity than benign nodules, in blood and tumor.

How the authors handled the data: A distant-metastasis classifier for papillary thyroid cancer was built using CDR3 differences across clinicopathological groups. TCRdb redid the clone calls on the PCR reads using MiXCR. TCRdb's processing, not the authors', yielded these V and J calls. There are about 19,000 clones in the sample; under 25% occur only once, and about 10% lies in the top ten. Thyroid surgery was performed in patients who had received no treatment beforehand. The CDR3 is made up of 13 amino acids. Trimming took off 6 bases at V and 1 base at J, with 9 bases between the two ends. CDR1 LNHDA and CDR2 SQIVND come from the germline V gene (reference sequence).

The chain employs TRBV19 and TRBJ1-1; no clear D gene. The clonotype was recovered from a male donor with papillary thyroid cancer or a benign thyroid nodule (not recorded which). Some clones in this sample may be carry-over from other donors' samples. The sequencing input was tumor tissue. The CDR3 sequence: CASSITANTEAFF. CDR3 sequence (DNA): TGTGCCAGTAGCATTACAGCGAACACTGAAGCTTTCTTT.